A single sample gave rise to the 7 T cell receptor beta chains below, sequenced in a study of shared clonotypes between healthy human individuals. It was CD45RO-negative cells, positively selected for CCR7, that made up naive CD8 cells, with terminally differentiated effector memory CD45RA+ cells excluded. Measured with immunoSEQ multiplex PCR; TCRdb has only the in-frame clones, and not every one. The sample lists 550,000 to 650,000 clones, about 95% occurring once. Input material: naive CD8+ T cells sorted from blood. These TCRs come from a woman aged 25 to 39 in good health.

The chain joins TRBV7-6 to TRBJ2-1; D is undetermined. V was cut by 2 bases and J by 3 bases, with 8 bases left in between. This CDR3 has 14 amino acids. Germline lookup yields CDR1 SGHVS and CDR2 FNYEAQ. This chain's CDR3 is CASSLSPIYNEQFF. In DNA, the CDR3 is TGTGCCAGCAGCTTAAGCCCTATCTACAATGAGCAGTTCTTC.

The V gene is TRBV11-3, the J gene TRBJ2-3; possible D gene TRBD1, 5 bases. CDR1 is SGHNT, CDR2 YENEEA, per germline. V lost 8 bases to trimming and J lost 1 base, with 10 bases between them. The length of the CDR3 is 13 residues. The CDR3 protein is CASSDSGTDTQYF. The DNA of the CDR3 is TGTGCCAGCTCTGACAGCGGCACAGATACGCAGTATTTT.

The chain uses TRBV19 and TRBJ2-5, with D perhaps matching TRBD2 (6 bases). The DNA end is a closer match to TRBJ2-7, so the J assignment may be wrong. Germline CDR1 and CDR2: LNHDA and SQIVND (reference sequence). This CDR3 has 14 amino acids. Written as DNA, the CDR3 is TGTGCCAGTAGTACGGGGGACGGAGCCTACGAGCAGTACTTC. Translation: CASSTGDGAYEQYF.

The rearrangement joins TRBV5-6 to TRBJ2-2; maybe TRBD2 (6 bases). Germline-derived CDR1 and CDR2 are SGHDT and YYEEEE. V lost 2 bases to trimming and J lost 5 bases, with 13 bases between them. There are 15 residues in the CDR3. CDR3 in amino acids: CASSLREKSTGELFF. For the CDR3, the DNA is TGTGCCAGCAGCTTACGGGAGAAATCAACCGGGGAGCTGTTTTTT.

The chain employs TRBV28 and TRBJ2-3, with D possibly TRBD1 on 6 matching bases. CDR3 length: 15 amino acids. The V end was cut by 2 bases, the J end by 0 bases, with 9 bases between. Germline V lookup: CDR1 MDHEN, CDR2 SYDVKM. The CDR3 is CASSLRQASTDTQYF. The CDR3 DNA reads as TGTGCCAGCAGTTTAAGACAGGCCAGCACAGATACGCAGTATTTT.

The gene calls are TRBV29-1 and TRBJ1-2; D is perhaps TRBD1 (5 bases). The ends were cut back, 7 bases at V and 1 base at J, with 22 bases in the middle. The CDR3 runs 16 residues. Germline V gives CDR1 SQVTM, CDR2 ANQGSEA. CDR3 nucleotide sequence: TGCAGCGCCCAACGAGGGGCCGACTCAATTAACTATGGCTACACCTTC. Amino acid sequence: CSAQRGADSINYGYTF.

The chain has TRBV5-5 and TRBJ1-3, with 9 bases identical to TRBD1. The ends lost 2 bases at V and 4 bases at J; junction bases unmatched: 4. Looked up from germline, CDR1 is SGHKS and CDR2 is YYEKEE (reference sequence). This CDR3 is 15 amino acids long. Written as DNA, the CDR3 is TGTGCCAGCAGCTTTTACAGGGGGCCAGGAAACACCATATATTTT. It yields the protein CASSFYRGPGNTIYF.